This TCR beta chain stems from a study of beta chain features in type 1 diabetes. The CDR3 has 15 amino acids. J lost 5 bases, V lost 7 bases, and 5 bases had no gene match. CDR1 is SQVTM and CDR2 is ANQGSEA in the germline V gene. The investigators reverse transcribed all of the isolated RNA, so they sequenced expressed TCRB transcripts. TCRdb's copy holds only in-frame clones and misses some; the assay was immunoSEQ multiplex PCR. The repertoire holds under 950,000 clones, with roughly a sixth as singletons. The receptor's source is a woman aged 18-29 years in good health. The sample taken for sequencing was naive CD4+ T cells from blood. The chain recombines TRBV29-1 with TRBJ2-2; the match to TRBD2 covers 15 bases. CDR3 amino acids: CSAYGLAGGTGELFF. The CDR3 DNA reads TGCAGCGCCTACGGACTAGCGGGAGGGACCGGGGAGCTGTTTTTT.